Detailed here is one T cell receptor beta chain. This specimen comes from a study of blood T cell repertoires in COVID-19. On the study more broadly: The study drew acute and convalescent COVID-19 samples from the United States, Italy and Spain. PBMCs, B-cell-depleted T cells, or T cells were the source of the cDNA or gDNA that made up the material.

Per the study methods: Amplification from reference gene primers served as the basis for estimated nucleated cell counts. Profiled with immunoSEQ multiplex PCR; TCRdb holds only in-frame clones, not every one. For V, J and clone size, that table is used; D and trimming come from the DNA. Altogether 150,000 to 200,000 clones are present, over 80% being singletons, with the ten largest covering nearly 5%. V lost 3 bases, J lost 0 bases, and 11 bases lay in between. Per the germline V gene, CDR1 is LGHDT and CDR2 is YNNKEL (reference sequence). The CDR3 is 15 amino acids. Sequencing was done on a sample of peripheral blood. V usage is TRBV3-1 (or the pseudogene TRBV3-2) and J usage is TRBJ1-2; D perhaps matches TRBD1 (6 bases). The sequence came from a man between 25 and 39 years old with COVID-19, enrolled during active disease. The CDR3 here is CASSQDSNSNYGYTF. CDR3 nucleotide sequence: TGTGCCAGCAGCCAGGACAGCAACTCTAACTATGGCTACACCTTC.